The 17 T cell receptor beta chains below were found in one sample sequenced in a study of identical twins (TCRdb year 2016). Receptor libraries were prepared by 5' RACE. Sequenced on an Illumina HiSeq 2000. Using fastp at Q25 and MiXCR, TCRdb reprocessed the public reads and kept productive beta chains. Duplicate CDR3 protein sequences are folded into a single record with the most common DNA and genes. This sample is represented by 250,000 or so distinct CDR3 sequences; about 8.3% of them were singletons. The ten largest clones capture about 3% of the sample. These data are also associated with another study on yellow fever vaccine responses in identical twins.

Sequenced input: CD8+ T cells sorted from blood. The receptor source for this set is a woman younger than 35 in good health.

This clonotype was counted between two and nine times. CDR3 nucleotides: TGCGCCAGCAGCCCTTCGGACAGTCACACCGGGGAGCTGTTTTTT. Encoded protein: CASSPSDSHTGELFF. The chain is built from TRBV4-1 and TRBJ2-2; the D gene is possibly TRBD1 (6 bases). Trimming stripped 4 bases from V and 3 bases from J, with 12 bases between. Germline assignment: CDR1 MGHRA and CDR2 YSYEKL. The CDR3 has 15 amino acids.

This CDR3 is CASSLSAGGEQYF. The CDR3 region has the DNA TGTGCCAGCAGCCTCTCTGCGGGGGGCGAGCAGTACTTC. The chain uses TRBV7-9 and TRBJ2-7, with TRBD2 identical over 8 bases. Germline values: CDR1 SEHNR, CDR2 FQNEAQ (reference sequence). The CDR3 has 13 amino acids. The trim removed 5 bases at V and 6 bases at J, leaving 6 bases unmatched.

The J gene is TRBJ2-1, the V gene TRBV28; 7 nucleotides match TRBD1. Germline lookup yields CDR1 MDHEN and CDR2 SYDVKM. V lost 5 bases to trimming and J lost 5 bases; unmatched junction nucleotides: 6. The CDR3 loop spans 14 amino acids. In nucleotides, the CDR3 is TGTGCCAGCAGTACCGACAGGGTCAACAATGAGCAGTTCTTC. Protein: CASSTDRVNNEQFF.

This sequence joins TRBV14 and TRBJ2-7, with 9 positions matching TRBD1. The germline V gene has CDR1 SGHDN and CDR2 FVKESK. The CDR3 is made up of 13 amino acids. Unmatched junction bases numbered 4, after V lost 8 bases and J lost 2 bases. The CDR3 DNA follows: TGTGCCAGCGGGGACAGGGAGACCTACGAGCAGTACTTC. Translated: CASGDRETYEQYF.

V is TRBV4-1 and J is TRBJ2-7; D might be TRBD2 (6 bases). Trimming took off 0 bases at V and 4 bases at J, with 16 bases between the two ends. CDR1 is MGHRA and CDR2 is YSYEKL in the germline V gene. The CDR3 runs to 16 residues. As DNA, the CDR3 is TGCGCCAGCAGCCAAGAGGGGTACGGGAGCCGTTACGAGCAGTACTTC. This translates into CASSQEGYGSRYEQYF.

The sample holds many counts of this clonotype. V gene TRBV28 combines with J gene TRBJ1-5; D unresolved. Trimming pared 3 bases from V and 4 bases from J, leaving 7 bases between. Germline CDR1 and CDR2: MDHEN and SYDVKM. This CDR3 contains 13 residues. CDR3 sequence: CASSFSGNQPQHF. The CDR3 coding sequence is TGTGCCAGCAGTTTTTCAGGAAATCAGCCCCAGCATTTT.

This clonotype was recorded many times. The CDR3 loop reads CASSSTSSMNTEAFF. The CDR3 DNA sequence: TGTGCCAGCAGCTCCACATCGTCCATGAACACTGAAGCTTTCTTT. V and J are TRBV7-9 and TRBJ1-1; no clear D gene. The CDR3 is 15 residues long. V was shortened by 4 bases and J by 0 bases, with 12 bases between the two germline ends. Per the germline V gene, CDR1 is SEHNR and CDR2 is FQNEAQ (reference sequence).

V is TRBV20-1 and J is TRBJ2-3; D may be TRBD2 (7 bases). The CDR3 is 16 residues long. Germline CDR1 is DFQATT and CDR2 is SNEGSKA (reference sequence). Trimming took off 3 bases at V and 6 bases at J, with 22 bases between the two ends. For the CDR3, the DNA is TGCAGTGCTAGTGGTTTTCTCGGGGGGCCGGGCGATACGCAGTATTTT. This sequence encodes CSASGFLGGPGDTQYF.

The chain uses TRBV27 and TRBJ2-5, with D possibly TRBD2 on 6 matching bases. The CDR3 sequence is 17 residues long. Germline V gene sequence: CDR1 MNHEY, CDR2 SMNVEV (reference sequence). The V and J ends lost 2 bases and 8 bases respectively, with 24 bases between them. Written as DNA, the CDR3 is TGTGCCAGCAGTTTAAGTGGATTGGCGGGACGGCTCGAAACCCAGTACTTC. Amino acid sequence: CASSLSGLAGRLETQYF.

The chain joins TRBV30 to TRBJ2-7, with D hard to call. V lost 2 bases and J lost 1, with 9 bases in between. The CDR3 is made up of 13 amino acids. Germline V CDR1 and CDR2: GTSNPN, SVGIG (reference sequence). The CDR3: CAWSIGPSYEQYF. CDR3 sequence (DNA): TGTGCCTGGAGTATAGGGCCGTCCTACGAGCAGTACTTC. Supplemented by reference TRBV30 and TRBJ2-7, the full variable domain reads SQTIHQWPATLVQPVGSPLSLECTVEGTSNPNLYWYRQAAGRGLQLLFYSVGIGQISSEVPQNLSASRPQDRQFILSSKKLLLSDSGFYLCAWSIGPSYEQYFGPGTRLTVT.

J is TRBJ2-1 and V is TRBV7-8; D perhaps matches TRBD1 (5 bases). CDR1 is SGHVS, CDR2 FQNEAQ, per germline. Trimming took 5 bases from V and 9 from J, leaving 26 bases between them. The CDR3 has 17 residues. Written as DNA, the CDR3 is TGTGCCAGCAGCCACCCTAGTGGCCCTCAGGGTTCGGGTGAGCAGTTCTTC. This encodes CASSHPSGPQGSGEQFF.

The chain is built from TRBV29-1 and TRBJ2-7; 12 bases agree with TRBD1. The length of the CDR3 is 15 residues. Germline V gives CDR1 SQVTM, CDR2 ANQGSEA. Trimming cost V 0 bases and J 9 bases; bases outside gene matches: 9. CDR3: CSVEDGKGQGAGQYF. In DNA form, the CDR3 reads TGCAGCGTTGAAGATGGGAAGGGACAGGGGGCGGGGCAGTACTTC.

The sample holds a few counts of this clonotype. The rearrangement uses TRBV29-1 and TRBJ2-7; no definite D call. V was cut by 1 base and J by 2 bases, with 9 bases left in between. CDR1 and CDR2 from the germline V gene are SQVTM and ANQGSEA. CDR3 length: 13 amino acids. This CDR3 is CSVEGIGTYEQYF. In DNA form, the CDR3 reads TGCAGCGTTGAAGGTATAGGCACCTACGAGCAGTACTTC.

The chain links TRBV7-9 to TRBJ2-7; 9 positions match TRBD1. The CDR3 is 15 amino acids. V was clipped by 4 bases and J by 0 bases; unmatched bases: 4. Germline V CDR1 and CDR2: SEHNR, FQNEAQ (reference sequence). The CDR3 spells CASSSGTGLSYEQYF. CDR3 coding DNA: TGTGCCAGCAGCTCAGGGACAGGGCTCTCCTACGAGCAGTACTTC.

This clonotype was detected ten times or more. V and J are TRBV27 and TRBJ2-1; D assignment may be TRBD1 or TRBD2 (5 bases each). CDR1 is MNHEY, CDR2 SMNVEV, per germline (reference sequence). This CDR3 spans 16 amino acids. The V end lost 1 base, the J end lost 0 bases, and 10 bases lay between the germline ends. Written as DNA, the CDR3 is TGTGCCAGCAGTTTATTGGGGGAGAGCTCCTACAATGAGCAGTTCTTC. It is translated as CASSLLGESSYNEQFF.

This clonotype has just a few counts. The chain is built from TRBV7-9 and TRBJ2-1, with 8 bases aligning to TRBD1. This CDR3 is 15 amino acids long. From germline, CDR1 is SEHNR and CDR2 FQNEAQ (reference sequence). Trimming removed 5 bases from V and 5 bases from J; junction bases left unmatched: 8. The CDR3 reads CASSPRGPLDNEQFF. In DNA form, the CDR3 reads TGTGCCAGCAGCCCCAGGGGGCCTCTCGACAATGAGCAGTTCTTC.

There are a few counts of this clonotype. CDR3 in DNA: TGTGCCAGCAGTGATGCTAGCTCCTTCGGTGAGCAGTTCTTC. It encodes CASSDASSFGEQFF. The V gene is TRBV6-4, the J gene TRBJ2-1; weak D call: TRBD2 (5 bases). Trimming took 3 bases from V and 9 from J, leaving 15 bases between them. The CDR3 is 14 residues long. In germline, CDR1 is MRHNA, CDR2 SNTAGT.